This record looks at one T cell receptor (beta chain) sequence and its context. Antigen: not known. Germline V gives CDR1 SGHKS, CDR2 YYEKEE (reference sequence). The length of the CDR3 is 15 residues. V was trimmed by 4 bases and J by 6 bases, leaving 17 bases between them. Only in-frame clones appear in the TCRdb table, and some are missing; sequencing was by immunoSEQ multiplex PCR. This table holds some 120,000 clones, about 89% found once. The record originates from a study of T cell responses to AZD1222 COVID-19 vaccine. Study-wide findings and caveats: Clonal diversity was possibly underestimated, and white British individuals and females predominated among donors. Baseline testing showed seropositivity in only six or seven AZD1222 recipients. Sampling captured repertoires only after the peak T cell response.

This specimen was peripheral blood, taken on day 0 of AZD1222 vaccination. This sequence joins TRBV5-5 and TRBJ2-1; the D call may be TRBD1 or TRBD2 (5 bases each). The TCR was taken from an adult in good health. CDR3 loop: CASSPSQGPVNEQFF. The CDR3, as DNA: TGTGCCAGCAGCCCCAGCCAGGGACCGGTCAATGAGCAGTTCTTC.